This entry lists 8 T cell receptor beta chains sequenced from one sample in a study of blood T cells in healthy people across ages. Next came a second PCR, run for 7 to 11 cycles, which used a sample-barcoded 5' primer along with a J-beta primer mix. TCRdb redid the calling of the 5' RACE reads with MiXCR, one entry per CDR3 protein. The sample carries 1.4 million to 1.5 million distinct CDR3 sequences, about 43% recorded once. The sequenced sample was blood. The receptors come from a woman under 30 in good health.

V is TRBV9 and J is TRBJ1-6; unclear D gene. The CDR3 runs 14 residues. Germline V gene data show CDR1 as SGDLS and CDR2 as YYNGEE. Trimming left V 0 bases short and J 8 bases short, with 9 bases between. CDR3 bases: TGTGCCAGCAGCGTAGACTGGGCGGATTCACCCCTCCACTTT. Its protein is CASSVDWADSPLHF. The variable domain in full, completed from reference TRBV9 and TRBJ1-6, reads DSGVTQTPKHLITATGQRVTLRCSPRSGDLSVYWYQQSLDQGLQFLIQYYNGEERAKGNILERFSAQQFPDLHSELNLSSLELGDSALYFCASSVDWADSPLHFGNGTRLTVT.

This clonotype has more than one count but fewer than ten. The chain recombines TRBV11-2 with TRBJ2-1; D not certain. The CDR3 is made up of 12 amino acids. The germline gives CDR1 SGHAT, CDR2 FQNNGV. V was trimmed by 5 bases and J by 8 bases, leaving 10 bases between them. The CDR3 DNA reads as TGTGCCAGCAGCCGCCCGACGTATGAGCAGTTCTTC. This gives the protein CASSRPTYEQFF.

This clonotype has only a few counts. The rearrangement uses TRBV3-1 and TRBJ1-1; TRBD1 might be the D (6 bases). Trimming took 2 bases from V and 6 from J, leaving 10 bases between them. The V gene's germline CDR1 is LGHDT and CDR2 YNNKEL (reference sequence). The CDR3 covers 13 residues. The CDR3 loop is CASSQQGSAEAFF. In DNA form, the CDR3 reads TGTGCCAGCAGCCAACAGGGGTCGGCTGAAGCTTTCTTT.

This clonotype was seen a handful of times. The rearrangement links TRBV21-1 to TRBJ1-4; the table calls TRBD1, which could not be checked here. TRBV21-1 is noted as a pseudogene. The CDR3 loop spans 16 amino acids. CDR3 sequence reads: CASTPGQGGTNEKLFF. The CDR3 DNA reads TGTGCCAGCACCCCTGGACAGGGGGGGACTAATGAAAAACTGTTTTTT.

This chain joins TRBV20-1 and TRBJ2-3, with 9 bases fitting TRBD2. CDR1 and CDR2 (germline): DFQATT, SNEGSKA (reference sequence). Trimming at V came to 6 bases and at J to 4 bases, leaving 14 bases not matched to a gene. The CDR3 is 16 amino acids. CDR3 nucleotide sequence: TGCAGTGCCCACGGTAGAACTAGCGGGTCTTCAGATACGCAGTATTTT. This codes for CSAHGRTSGSSDTQYF.

The chain has TRBV4-1 and TRBJ2-3; D is possibly TRBD1 (6 bases). The CDR3 sequence is 16 residues long. Germline values: CDR1 MGHRA, CDR2 YSYEKL. V lost 0 bases and J 2 bases, leaving 12 bases between the germline ends. CDR3 bases: TGCGCCAGCAGCCAAGAAAAGGGGGTTACCACAGATACGCAGTATTTT. It is translated as CASSQEKGVTTDTQYF.

In regard to this clonotype: One end of the junction fails to match germline, which may point to a read error. This chain links TRBV2 with TRBJ2-1; D remains unclear. The CDR3 spans 10 residues. Germline-derived CDR1 and CDR2 are SNHLY and FYNNEI. In nucleotides, the CDR3 is TGTGCCAGCAGAGGTAATGAGCGGTTCTTC. Amino acids: CASRGNERFF.

The table lists this clonotype with a count of one. V is TRBV6-5 and J is TRBJ1-1; D unclear. Germline CDR1 is MNHEY and CDR2 is SVGAGI. This CDR3 is 15 amino acids long. With 3 bases removed from V and 7 bases from J, the gap between germline ends came to 18 bases. CDR3 nucleotide sequence: TGTGCCAGCAGTTATTCAGAGACACCAACAGTTGAAGCTTTCTTT. Translating gives CASSYSETPTVEAFF.